This entry is about one T cell receptor (beta chain). Its antigen remains unidentified. These data belong to a study of cytomegalovirus exposure and HLA in healthy donors. Findings of the study overall: A later analysis linked a missense DCLRE1C variant to TCR beta V- and J-gene trimming.

Germline CDR1 and CDR2: SGHRS and YFSETQ. The ends were cut back, 0 bases at V and 8 bases at J, with 14 bases in the middle. The CDR3 runs 14 residues. Primers included in the PCR were 60 Vbeta and 13 Jbeta primers. Profiling relied on immunoSEQ multiplex PCR, and the TCRdb table lists in-frame clones only, not all of them. The sample contains about 220,000 clones, more than 60% of which appear only once. The source material was PBMCs. The origin of this receptor is a woman younger than 45 in good health and CMV-seronegative. V and J are TRBV5-1 and TRBJ1-2; possible D gene TRBD1, 5 bases. The CDR3 bases are TGCGCCAGCAGCTTGGAGGGACTCCGGAACGGCTACACCTTC. Its translation is CASSLEGLRNGYTF.